The T cell receptor (beta chain) under discussion was sequenced for a study of T cells after posttransplantation cyclophosphamide. Germline-derived CDR1 and CDR2 are MDHEN and SYDVKM. The CDR3 contains 14 residues. Between the trimmed V and J ends, which lost 7 bases and 2 bases, there was a span of 14 bases. Here immunoSEQ multiplex PCR was the method, and the copy in TCRdb shows in-frame clones only, minus some. The table lists about 33,000 clones, with no singletons. This clone was observed at least ten times. The chain employs TRBV28 and TRBJ1-1; the D is unclear. Sequenced: PBMCs. This clonotype originated in a girl aged 10 to 17 in good health, CMV-negative, and a related stem cell transplant donor. In DNA form, the CDR3 reads TGTGCCAGCAACCTGGGAGGGATAAACACTGAAGCTTTCTTT. Translating gives CASNLGGINTEAFF.